Presented here are 12 T cell receptor beta chains from one specimen sequenced in a study of Ad26.COV2.S vaccination and SARS-CoV-2 variants. The treatment: 15 to 20 received Ad26.COV2.S at low or high dose, single or two shots; 5 received placebo; per-sample allocation not given. Samples came from day 63 after the first vaccine or placebo injection. The data were produced by immunoSEQ multiplex PCR, yet TCRdb's version contains in-frame clones alone and is incomplete. The sample includes 380,000 or so clones, 83% of them seen just once. The sequencing here drew on peripheral blood, taken in a trial of Ad26.COV2.S vaccine versus placebo. The receptors derive from a person between 18 and 60 years old who received the Ad26.COV2.S COVID-19 vaccine or a placebo.

This chain connects TRBV19 to TRBJ1-1; 12 bases match TRBD1. The CDR3 extends over 15 amino acids. The junction had 3 bases not matched to a gene; V was cut back by 3 bases and J by 4 bases. Germline loops: CDR1 LNHDA, CDR2 SQIVND (reference sequence). The CDR3 spells CASSMGTGGITEAFF. CDR3 nucleotides: TGTGCCAGTAGTATGGGGACAGGGGGCATCACTGAAGCTTTCTTT.

The chain couples TRBV7-9 to TRBJ2-7; D unresolved. V lost 3 bases to trimming and J lost 2 bases, with 8 bases between them. CDR3 length: 13 residues. In germline, CDR1 is SEHNR, CDR2 FQNEAQ (reference sequence). CDR3 protein: CASSLERTYEQYF. The CDR3 bases are TGTGCCAGCAGCTTGGAACGGACCTACGAGCAGTACTTC.

The chain carries TRBV5-5 and TRBJ2-5, with D uncertain. This CDR3 spans 13 amino acids. CDR1 and CDR2 (germline): SGHKS, YYEKEE (reference sequence). V was trimmed by 4 bases and J by 5 bases, leaving 12 bases between them. CDR3 sequence (DNA): TGTGCCAGCAGCCTCGACGTCGCGGAGACCCAGTACTTC. Protein product: CASSLDVAETQYF.

V gene TRBV5-4 combines with J gene TRBJ1-4; D not certain. The CDR3 runs 12 residues. V lost 5 bases and J lost 8, with 10 bases in between. Germline V gene sequence: CDR1 SGHNT, CDR2 YYREEE (reference sequence). CDR3 sequence: CASRHPGEKLFF. The CDR3 region has the DNA TGTGCCAGCAGGCACCCGGGGGAAAAACTGTTTTTT. Drawing the rest from reference TRBV5-4 and TRBJ1-4, the complete variable domain is ETGVTQSPTHLIKTRGQQVTLRCSSQSGHNTVSWYQQALGQGPQFIFQYYREEENGRGNFPPRFSGLQFPNYSSELNVNALELDDSALYLCASRHPGEKLFFGSGTQLSVL.

The V call is TRBV6-5, the J call TRBJ2-7, with TRBD1 matching 7 bases. This CDR3 is built from 14 residues. The V and J ends lost 10 bases and 0 bases, in that order; junction bases with no gene match: 9. Germline V CDR1 and CDR2: MNHEY, SVGAGI. CDR3 protein: CATRTGQHSYEQYF. CDR3 DNA sequence: TGTGCCACCCGAACGGGACAGCACTCCTACGAGCAGTACTTC.

This clone was seen just once. This sequence joins TRBV25-1 and TRBJ1-2; a possible D gene is TRBD1 (5 bases). V lost 4 bases, J lost 4 bases, and 10 bases lay in between. Germline values: CDR1 MGHDK, CDR2 SYGVNS. The CDR3 extends over 13 amino acids. The CDR3 spells CASSARDSYGYTF. The DNA for the CDR3 is TGTGCCAGCAGTGCCCGGGACTCCTATGGCTACACCTTC.

The chain has TRBV12-3 or TRBV12-4 and TRBJ1-1; D is unclear. The CDR3 length is 12 residues. Trimming took off 4 bases at V and 3 bases at J, with 6 bases between the two ends. Written as DNA, the CDR3 is TGTGCCAGCAGTTACAAGGACACTGAAGCTTTCTTT. As protein: CASSYKDTEAFF.

The chain is built from TRBV6-5 and TRBJ2-3; D is perhaps TRBD2 (5 bases). Germline loops: CDR1 MNHEY, CDR2 SVGAGI. Deletions cut 3 bases from V and 6 bases from J, with 16 bases between. The length of the CDR3 is 15 residues. Here the CDR3 reads CASSYMGDPQDTQYF. The CDR3 DNA is TGTGCCAGCAGTTATATGGGAGACCCACAGGATACGCAGTATTTT.

V gene TRBV18 combines with J gene TRBJ1-1, with 7 bases that match TRBD1. The trim removed 0 bases at V and 9 bases at J, leaving 1 base unmatched. The CDR3 is 12 residues long. Germline loops: CDR1 KGHSH, CDR2 LQKENI. As DNA, the CDR3 is TGTGCCAGCTCACCACCGGACAGGAAAGCTTTCTTT. Protein: CASSPPDRKAFF.

The CDR3 DNA is TGTGCCAGCAGTTACTCGAGCGGCTCTGGGGCCAACGTCCTGACTTTC. Residues: CASSYSSGSGANVLTF. V gene TRBV6-5 combines with J gene TRBJ2-6; TRBD2 might be the D (5 bases). Germline V CDR1 and CDR2: MNHEY, SVGAGI. This CDR3 spans 16 amino acids. The V gene lost 0 bases and the J gene lost 0 bases, with 6 bases spanning the gap.

J is TRBJ2-3 and V is TRBV7-3, with 9 bases fitting TRBD1. V lost 10 bases to trimming and J lost 6 bases; unmatched junction nucleotides: 11. CDR1 is SGHTA and CDR2 is FQGTGA in the germline V gene. There are 14 residues in the CDR3. The CDR3 DNA is TGTGCCACCGCTTCGGACAGGGGCGTCGATACGCAGTATTTT. Protein: CATASDRGVDTQYF.

A word on this clone: The sample has other DNA sequences that encode this CDR3 too. The genes are TRBV18 and TRBJ1-3, with D tentatively TRBD1 (5 bases). The CDR3 runs 15 residues. With 3 bases removed from V and 0 bases from J, the gap between germline ends came to 9 bases. Germline V CDR1 and CDR2: KGHSH, LQKENI. CDR3 bases: TGTGCCAGCTCACCCTTCAGGGACTCTGGAAACACCATATATTTT. Residues: CASSPFRDSGNTIYF.